The 29 T cell receptor beta chains reported below all come from one sample, sequenced in a study of cytomegalovirus exposure and HLA in healthy donors. In the PCR, 60 Vbeta and 13 Jbeta primers were used. Method: immunoSEQ multiplex PCR; TCRdb's copy keeps in-frame clones and lacks some. The repertoire holds 98,000 or so clones, about 9.4% seen once, with less than 6% in the top ten. The sample consisted of PBMCs. The source of these receptors is a man aged 35-49 years in good health and CMV-seropositive.

A few counts support this clone. This chain uses TRBV29-1 with TRBJ2-7, with 9 bases identical to TRBD2. V was clipped by 4 bases and J by 6 bases; unmatched bases: 10. CDR3 length: 14 residues. Germline V gene sequence: CDR1 SQVTM, CDR2 ANQGSEA. CDR3 amino acids: CSVVGGRGVSEQYF. DNA for the CDR3: TGCAGCGTTGTTGGCGGGAGGGGAGTTAGCGAGCAGTACTTC.

This clone was observed a few times. V is TRBV6-5 and J is TRBJ2-1; D is perhaps TRBD1 (5 bases). CDR3 length: 13 residues. V lost 8 bases, J lost 0 bases, and 8 bases lay in between. Germline lookup yields CDR1 MNHEY and CDR2 SVGAGI. The CDR3 bases are TGTGCCAGCCGACAGTCCTCCTACAATGAGCAGTTCTTC. Translated: CASRQSSYNEQFF.

This clone was seen at least ten times. The chain carries TRBV9 and TRBJ1-2; D perhaps matches TRBD1 (6 bases). Germline CDR1 SGDLS, CDR2 YYNGEE. The V end was cut by 3 bases, the J end by 5 bases, with 17 bases between. The CDR3 length is 15 residues. The CDR3 here is CASSAAWGRRYGYTF. CDR3 nucleotide sequence: TGTGCCAGCAGCGCCGCCTGGGGGCGGAGATATGGCTACACCTTC.

The rearrangement uses TRBV4-3 and TRBJ2-1; D is unresolved. Germline CDR1 LGHNA, CDR2 YSLEER. V gave up 4 bases and J gave up 4 bases, with 14 bases separating them. This CDR3 is built from 15 residues. The CDR3, as DNA: TGCGCCAGCAGCCCGAACCAGGCACTTTACAATGAGCAGTTCTTC. Protein sequence: CASSPNQALYNEQFF.

This clone has only a few counts. This chain joins TRBV7-9 and TRBJ1-2; possible D gene TRBD1, 6 bases. The V end was cut by 4 bases, the J end by 0 bases, with 12 bases between. The length of the CDR3 is 15 residues. Per the germline V gene, CDR1 is SEHNR and CDR2 is FQNEAQ (reference sequence). For the CDR3, the DNA is TGTGCCAGCAGCTACGCAGGGGCGGCTAACTATGGCTACACCTTC. Protein sequence: CASSYAGAANYGYTF. Supplemented by reference TRBV7-9 and TRBJ1-2, the full variable domain reads DTGVSQNPRHKITKRGQNVTFRCDPISEHNRLYWYRQTLGQGPEFLTYFQNEAQLEKSRLLSDRFSAERPKGSFSTLEIQRTEQGDSAMYLCASSYAGAANYGYTFGSGTRLTVV.

This clone has just a few counts. One end of the junction varies from germline; a read error may be responsible. V and J are TRBV7-7 and TRBJ2-2, with a tentative D call TRBD1 (7 bases). The CDR3 contains 14 residues. Germline V CDR1 and CDR2: SSHAT, FNYEAQ (reference sequence). This CDR3 reads CASSPGGLGGELFF. The CDR3 DNA reads TGTGCTAGCAGCCCAGGGGGGCTCGGCGGGGAGCTGTTTTTT.

The rearrangement uses TRBV30 and TRBJ1-4, with a weak D call TRBD1 (6 bases). The CDR3 spans 13 residues. The germline V and J ends were trimmed by 3 bases and 7 bases, with 12 bases remaining between them. In germline, CDR1 is GTSNPN, CDR2 SVGIG (reference sequence). This CDR3 reads CAWRMRGSEKLFF. The CDR3 region has the DNA TGTGCCTGGAGAATGAGGGGGAGTGAAAAACTGTTTTTT.

This clone appeared a few times. This sequence joins TRBV7-9 and TRBJ2-7, with 8 bases aligning to TRBD2. Germline CDR1 reads SEHNR; CDR2 reads FQNEAQ (reference sequence). The length of the CDR3 is 17 residues. V shed 5 bases and J 0 bases; nucleotides not matched to a gene: 12. The CDR3 protein is CASSARLTGTSSYEQYF. The CDR3 DNA follows: TGTGCCAGCAGCGCGCGTCTGACGGGGACTAGCTCCTACGAGCAGTACTTC.

In this sample, this clone turned up a few times. This chain joins TRBV7-3 and TRBJ2-7; unclear D gene. Trimming shortened V by 0 bases and J by 6 bases, and 9 bases separated the two germline ends. From germline, CDR1 is SGHTA and CDR2 FQGTGA. CDR3 length: 13 amino acids. In nucleotides, the CDR3 is TGTGCCAGCAGCTTAACCTCAGGTGGCGAGCAGTACTTC. Translated: CASSLTSGGEQYF.

The gene calls are TRBV7-9 and TRBJ2-5; D unresolved. This CDR3 spans 11 amino acids. Germline CDR1 is SEHNR and CDR2 is FQNEAQ (reference sequence). The V end lost 8 bases, the J end lost 5 bases, and 9 bases lay between the germline ends. The CDR3 protein is CASGEIETQYF. Here the CDR3 DNA reads TGTGCCAGCGGAGAGATCGAGACCCAGTACTTC.

The V call is TRBV11-3, the J call TRBJ2-7, with D tentatively TRBD2 (6 bases). Trimming took off 3 bases at V and 2 bases at J, with 8 bases between the two ends. Per germline, CDR1 SGHNT and CDR2 YENEEA. The CDR3 contains 13 residues. In nucleotides, the CDR3 is TGTGCCAGCAGCTTTCCGGGAGCCTACGAGCAGTACTTC. Protein product: CASSFPGAYEQYF.

This clone was counted only a few times. The DNA of the CDR3 is TGTGCCTGGAGCCAGGGCCTCTATGGCTACACCTTC. Its protein is CAWSQGLYGYTF. This chain connects TRBV30 to TRBJ1-2; perhaps TRBD1 as D (5 bases). CDR3 size: 12 residues. V lost 3 bases and J lost 4, with 9 bases in between. Germline assignment: CDR1 GTSNPN and CDR2 SVGIG (reference sequence).

The rearrangement joins TRBV5-5 to TRBJ2-5; 7 bases agree with TRBD1. The trim removed 4 bases at V and 0 bases at J, leaving 9 bases unmatched. This CDR3 spans 16 amino acids. Germline lookup yields CDR1 SGHKS and CDR2 YYEKEE (reference sequence). The DNA for the CDR3 is TGTGCCAGCAGCCCCTCGGACAGGACGTACCAAGAGACCCAGTACTTC. This sequence encodes CASSPSDRTYQETQYF.

The table lists this clone with a few counts. The CDR3: CASSETKSWQGVDEQFF. For the CDR3, the DNA is TGTGCCAGCAGTGAAACTAAATCTTGGCAGGGGGTCGATGAGCAGTTCTTC. This rearrangement joins TRBV6-1 to TRBJ2-1, with 7 bases lining up with TRBD1. The germline V gene encodes CDR1 MNHNS and CDR2 SASEGT. Trimming removed 2 bases from V and 8 bases from J; junction bases left unmatched: 15. CDR3 size: 17 residues.

This clone has only a few counts. This chain connects TRBV29-1 to TRBJ2-1, with TRBD2 identical over 10 bases. The CDR3 extends over 13 amino acids. In germline, CDR1 is SQVTM, CDR2 ANQGSEA. Trimming removed 5 bases from V and 10 bases from J; junction bases left unmatched: 8. The CDR3 reads CSVLAGVRLEQFF. CDR3 in DNA: TGCAGCGTTCTAGCGGGAGTCAGGTTGGAGCAGTTCTTC.

The sample holds a few counts of this clone. Other DNA sequences of this sample code for an identical CDR3. This sequence joins TRBV9 and TRBJ1-4; maybe TRBD1 (6 bases). The CDR3 has 14 residues. V lost 0 bases and J lost 5, with 8 bases in between. Germline V gives CDR1 SGDLS, CDR2 YYNGEE. In DNA form, the CDR3 reads TGTGCCAGCAGCGTAGGCCAGGGGAATGAAAAACTGTTTTTT. Protein product: CASSVGQGNEKLFF.

This clone was recorded a few times. Relative to the germline gene, one junction end is altered; a read error may explain this. The J gene is TRBJ2-3, the V gene TRBV7-2, with 11 bases matching TRBD2. CDR3 length: 16 amino acids. The germline CDR1 and CDR2 sequences are SGHTA and FQGNSA. CDR3 sequence reads: CASSLARLAGPDTQYF. DNA for the CDR3: TGTGCCAGCAGCCTAGCTAGACTAGCGGGACCAGATACGCAGTATTTT.

This clone was counted a few times. In DNA form, the CDR3 reads TGCGCCAGCAGCCCACTGGCCCAGGGGAGCACTGAAGCTTTCTTT. This sequence encodes CASSPLAQGSTEAFF. This chain connects TRBV5-1 to TRBJ1-1; TRBD1 might be the D (6 bases). Germline V lookup: CDR1 SGHRS, CDR2 YFSETQ. The CDR3 consists of 15 residues. Trimming cost V 4 bases and J 4 bases, with 17 bases left between them.

The chain carries TRBV27 and TRBJ2-3; 10 bases are a match to TRBD2. The CDR3 covers 16 residues. Germline CDR1 MNHEY, CDR2 SMNVEV (reference sequence). Unmatched junction bases numbered 6, after V lost 3 bases and J lost 3 bases. CDR3 loop: CASSFLAGEITDTQYF. CDR3 in DNA: TGTGCCAGCAGTTTTCTAGCGGGAGAGATTACAGATACGCAGTATTTT.

The chain employs TRBV19 and TRBJ1-2; TRBD1 agrees at 11 bases. The CDR3 extends over 15 amino acids. Germline-derived CDR1 and CDR2 are LNHDA and SQIVND (reference sequence). V shed 3 bases and J 7 bases; nucleotides not matched to a gene: 7. CDR3 sequence reads: CASSISGQGASGYTF. As DNA, the CDR3 is TGTGCCAGTAGTATTTCTGGACAGGGGGCGAGTGGCTACACCTTC.

This clone was seen a few times. The gene calls are TRBV6-4 and TRBJ2-1; TRBD2 agrees at 12 bases. The CDR3 covers 16 residues. Per the germline V gene, CDR1 is MRHNA and CDR2 is SNTAGT. The V segment lost 7 bases and the J segment 9 bases; nucleotides outside the gene matches: 13. The CDR3 loop reads CASKNLAGGGRSEQFF. CDR3 DNA sequence: TGTGCCAGCAAGAACCTAGCGGGAGGGGGACGCAGTGAGCAGTTCTTC.

This clone turned up a few times. This sequence joins TRBV28 and TRBJ2-3, with 16 nucleotides matching TRBD2. The V gene's germline CDR1 is MDHEN and CDR2 SYDVKM. The CDR3 consists of 19 residues. V shed 5 bases, J shed 4 bases, and the junction held 12 bases outside the gene matches. The CDR3 DNA reads as TGTGCCAGCAGTGGGACTAGCGGGAGGGCCGGGGCTCTCGCAGATACGCAGTATTTT. Its translation: CASSGTSGRAGALADTQYF.

V is TRBV4-3 and J is TRBJ2-1; 8 nucleotides agree with TRBD2. The CDR3 has 17 residues. V was clipped by 6 bases and J by 5 bases; unmatched bases: 15. Germline CDR1 reads LGHNA; CDR2 reads YSLEER. The CDR3 coding sequence is TGCGCCAGCAGACCCCGCTTAGGTAGCGGGAACCACAATGAGCAGTTCTTC. Translated, it gives CASRPRLGSGNHNEQFF.

The chain is built from TRBV7-8 and TRBJ2-5, with 13 bases aligning to TRBD2. This CDR3 spans 16 amino acids. Germline V gene lookup returns CDR1 SGHVS and CDR2 FQNEAQ. The J segment lost 5 bases and the V segment lost 4 bases, leaving 7 bases of the junction unmatched. CDR3 nucleotides: TGTGCCAGCAGCTATTTACTAGCGGGAGGGGCGGAGACCCAGTACTTC. Its translation: CASSYLLAGGAETQYF.

For the CDR3, the DNA is TGTGCCAGCAGTTTGGCTAGCGGGAGTTACGAGCAGTACTTC. Its protein is CASSLASGSYEQYF. The chain combines TRBV27 with TRBJ2-7; TRBD2 matches at 10 bases. CDR3 size: 14 residues. Trimming took 3 bases from V and 4 from J; bases not matched to a gene: 3. Germline loops: CDR1 MNHEY, CDR2 SMNVEV (reference sequence).

A remark on this clone: The sample contains more than one DNA sequence encoding this CDR3. This chain connects TRBV5-6 to TRBJ2-2; maybe TRBD1 (7 bases). The V gene lost 1 base and the J gene lost 6 bases, with 13 bases spanning the gap. The CDR3 is made up of 15 amino acids. CDR1 SGHDT and CDR2 YYEEEE come from the germline V gene. The CDR3 protein is CASSLLRDSAGELFF. The DNA for the CDR3 is TGTGCCAGCAGCTTGTTGCGGGACAGCGCCGGGGAGCTGTTTTTT.

This clone showed up just a few times. The rearrangement links TRBV7-9 to TRBJ2-3; TRBD2 matches at 15 bases. Per the germline V gene, CDR1 is SEHNR and CDR2 is FQNEAQ (reference sequence). The V segment lost 5 bases and the J segment 5 bases; nucleotides outside the gene matches: 2. The CDR3 totals 15 residues. Here the CDR3 DNA reads TGTGCCAGCAGCCAGGGACTAGCGGGAGGAGATACGCAGTATTTT. Amino acid sequence: CASSQGLAGGDTQYF.

This clone was detected a few times. The chain links TRBV7-8 to TRBJ2-1; TRBD1 is a possible D gene (5 bases). Germline assignment: CDR1 SGHVS and CDR2 FQNEAQ. The CDR3 has 15 residues. Trimming removed 5 bases from V and 1 base from J, with 12 bases in between. CDR3 loop: CASSLTVLSYNEQFF. CDR3 sequence (DNA): TGTGCCAGCAGCCTGACAGTCTTATCCTACAATGAGCAGTTCTTC.

J is TRBJ1-5 and V is TRBV2; no definite D call. Germline lookup yields CDR1 SNHLY and CDR2 FYNNEI. The CDR3 spans 14 residues. V was pared by 3 bases and J by 0 bases, with 6 bases between. The CDR3 coding sequence is TGTGCCAGCAGTGAGAACTTTAGCAATCAGCCCCAGCATTTT. It encodes CASSENFSNQPQHF.